This T cell receptor (beta chain) was observed in a study of shared clonotypes between healthy human individuals. Whole-study findings and limits: Roughly 5% of naive CD4 clonotypes were common to a few donors. For sorted subsets, rarefaction showed incomplete sequencing despite large depth.

This clone was counted ten times or more. Its antigen remains unknown. The ends were cut back, 1 base at V and 1 base at J, with 4 bases in the middle. The CDR3 is 13 residues long. Germline V gene sequence: CDR1 MGHRA, CDR2 YSYEKL. Measured with immunoSEQ multiplex PCR; TCRdb has only the in-frame clones, and not every one. The table shows 640,000 or so clones, with approximately 79% occurring only once. The V and J genes are TRBV4-1 and TRBJ1-1, with D unclear. This TCR was sampled from a woman aged 30 to 39 in good health. The sample consisted of memory CD4+ T cells sorted from blood. The subset denotes: CD45RA-negative fraction. CDR3 loop: CASSQGQNTEAFF. CDR3 in DNA: TGCGCCAGCAGCCAAGGTCAGAACACTGAAGCTTTCTTT.